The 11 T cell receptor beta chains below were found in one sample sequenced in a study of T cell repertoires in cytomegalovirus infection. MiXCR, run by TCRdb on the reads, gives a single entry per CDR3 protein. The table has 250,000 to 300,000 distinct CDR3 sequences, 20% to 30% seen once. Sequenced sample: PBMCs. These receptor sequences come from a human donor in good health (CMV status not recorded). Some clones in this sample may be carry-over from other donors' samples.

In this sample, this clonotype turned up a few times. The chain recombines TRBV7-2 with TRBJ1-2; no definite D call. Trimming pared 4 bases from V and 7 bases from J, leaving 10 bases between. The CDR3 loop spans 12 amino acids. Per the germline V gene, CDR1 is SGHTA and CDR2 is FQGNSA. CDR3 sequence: CASSSGSGGYTF. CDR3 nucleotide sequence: TGTGCCAGCAGCTCGGGCTCGGGTGGCTACACCTTC.

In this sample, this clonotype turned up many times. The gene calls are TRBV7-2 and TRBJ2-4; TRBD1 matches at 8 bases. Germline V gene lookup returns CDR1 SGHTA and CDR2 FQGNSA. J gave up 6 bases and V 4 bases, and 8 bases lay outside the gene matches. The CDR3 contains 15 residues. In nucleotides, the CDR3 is TGTGCCAGCAGCTACTCTCGGACAGGGCCAAACATTCAGTACTTC. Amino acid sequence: CASSYSRTGPNIQYF.

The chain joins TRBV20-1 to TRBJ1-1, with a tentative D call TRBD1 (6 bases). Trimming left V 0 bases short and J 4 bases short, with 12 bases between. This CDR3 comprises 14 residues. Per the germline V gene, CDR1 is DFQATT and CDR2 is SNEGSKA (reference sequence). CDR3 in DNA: TGCAGTGCTAGAGATAGTTTAGGGGGCACTGAAGCTTTCTTT. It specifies CSARDSLGGTEAFF.

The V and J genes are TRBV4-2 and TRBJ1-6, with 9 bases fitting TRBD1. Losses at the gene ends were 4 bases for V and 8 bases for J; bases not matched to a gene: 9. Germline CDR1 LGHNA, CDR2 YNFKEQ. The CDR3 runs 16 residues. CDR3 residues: CASSRVSGTGYSPLHF. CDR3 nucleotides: TGTGCCAGCAGCCGTGTATCCGGGACAGGGTATTCACCCCTCCACTTT.

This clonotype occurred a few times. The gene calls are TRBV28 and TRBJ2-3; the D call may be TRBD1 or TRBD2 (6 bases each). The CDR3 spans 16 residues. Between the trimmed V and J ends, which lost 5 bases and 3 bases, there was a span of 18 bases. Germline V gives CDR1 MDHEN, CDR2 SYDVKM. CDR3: CASSPPAGGGTDTQYF. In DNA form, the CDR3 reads TGTGCCAGCAGTCCCCCCGCCGGGGGCGGTACAGATACGCAGTATTTT.

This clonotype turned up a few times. CDR3 nucleotide sequence: TGTGCCAGCAGTGAAGGACGGAGCACCGGGGAGCTGTTTTTT. As protein: CASSEGRSTGELFF. The chain has TRBV2 and TRBJ2-2; unclear D gene. Between the trimmed V and J ends, which lost 1 base and 4 bases, there was a span of 7 bases. Germline values: CDR1 SNHLY, CDR2 FYNNEI. The CDR3 totals 14 residues. The full variable domain, in which reference TRBV2 and TRBJ2-2 provide the parts outside the CDR3, is EPEVTQTPSHQVTQMGQEVILRCVPISNHLYFYWYRQILGQKVEFLVSFYNNEISEKSEIFDDQFSVERPDGSNFTLKIRSTKLEDSAMYFCASSEGRSTGELFFGEGSRLTVL.

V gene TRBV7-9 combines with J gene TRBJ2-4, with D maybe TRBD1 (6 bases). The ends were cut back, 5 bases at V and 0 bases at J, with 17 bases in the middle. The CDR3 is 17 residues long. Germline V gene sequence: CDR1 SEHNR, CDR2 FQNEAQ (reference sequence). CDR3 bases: TGTGCCAGCAGCGGCCGATGGACAGTTTTAGCCAAAAACATTCAGTACTTC. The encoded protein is CASSGRWTVLAKNIQYF.

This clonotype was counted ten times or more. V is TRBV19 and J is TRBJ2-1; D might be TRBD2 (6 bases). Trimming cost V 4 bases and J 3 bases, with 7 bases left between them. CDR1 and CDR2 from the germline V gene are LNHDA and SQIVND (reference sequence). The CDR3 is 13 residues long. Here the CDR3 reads CASSSGDYNEQFF. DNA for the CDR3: TGTGCCAGTAGTAGCGGGGACTACAATGAGCAGTTCTTC.

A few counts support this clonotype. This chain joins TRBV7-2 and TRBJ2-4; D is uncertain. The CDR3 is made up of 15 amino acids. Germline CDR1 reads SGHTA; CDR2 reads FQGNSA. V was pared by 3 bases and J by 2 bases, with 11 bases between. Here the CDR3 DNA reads TGTGCCAGCAGCTTCGGCCCCTCGCCCAAAAACATTCAGTACTTC. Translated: CASSFGPSPKNIQYF.

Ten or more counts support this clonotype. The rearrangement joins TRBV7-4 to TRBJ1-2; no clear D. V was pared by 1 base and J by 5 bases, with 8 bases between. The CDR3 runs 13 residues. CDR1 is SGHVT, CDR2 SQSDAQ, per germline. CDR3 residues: CASSLDGGYGYTF. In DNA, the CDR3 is TGTGCCAGCAGCTTAGACGGTGGTTATGGCTACACCTTC.

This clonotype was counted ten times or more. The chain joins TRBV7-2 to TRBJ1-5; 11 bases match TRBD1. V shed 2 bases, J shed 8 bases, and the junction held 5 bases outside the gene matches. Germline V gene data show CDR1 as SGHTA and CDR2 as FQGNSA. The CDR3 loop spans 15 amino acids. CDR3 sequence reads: CASSLRDRGYEPQHF. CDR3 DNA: TGTGCCAGCAGCTTACGGGACAGGGGGTATGAGCCCCAGCATTTT.